A selection of T cell receptor beta chains follows, all from one sample in a study of blood T cell repertoires in COVID-19. Sequencing used immunoSEQ multiplex PCR; TCRdb keeps in-frame clones, though not all of them. This table has around 220,000 clones, roughly 80% appearing once. The sample taken for sequencing was peripheral blood. Receptors were obtained from an elderly woman with active or convalescent COVID-19. CDR3s include the opening cysteine and the closing phenylalanine or tryptophan. Fields, in order: J gene, V gene, clone size, CDR3 protein. A clone size is listed for some rows: how often the clone was seen (once, few, many), or a class if it is expanded.

>TRBJ2-7|TRBV21-1|few
CASSKAEGGTTYEQYF
>TRBJ2-5|TRBV7-9|NA
CASSLWRAGTQETQYF
>TRBJ1-5|TRBV6-1|few
CASSEHQNQPQHF
>TRBJ2-5|TRBV19|few
CASSILAGGRETQYF
>TRBJ1-1|TRBV19|NA
CASRKTAFNTEAFF
>TRBJ1-4|TRBV3-1/TRBV3-2|NA
CASSQDLIRASSEKLFF
>TRBJ1-2|TRBV28|NA
CASTGGMDYGYTF
>TRBJ1-1|TRBV7-8|once
CASSLVGTYIPEAFF
>TRBJ1-5|TRBV27|NA
CASSWRTGGNQPQHF
>TRBJ1-4|TRBV28|NA
CASSRQGAGDEKLFF
>TRBJ1-2|TRBV7-9|NA
CASSEVRSRSGGYTF
>TRBJ1-2|TRBV7-9|NA
CASSLGRQVYGYTF
>TRBJ2-7|TRBV5-4|NA
CASSLITGEQYF
>TRBJ1-1|TRBV5-1|NA
CASSTGTANTEAFF
>TRBJ2-1|TRBV7-9|few
CASSLAAGVSYNEQFF
>TRBJ1-2|TRBV3-1/TRBV3-2|NA
CASNKVGGPGGYTF
>TRBJ1-2|TRBV28|NA
CASRRDSDYGYTF
>TRBJ2-1|TRBV2|NA
CASRQGLGYNEQFF